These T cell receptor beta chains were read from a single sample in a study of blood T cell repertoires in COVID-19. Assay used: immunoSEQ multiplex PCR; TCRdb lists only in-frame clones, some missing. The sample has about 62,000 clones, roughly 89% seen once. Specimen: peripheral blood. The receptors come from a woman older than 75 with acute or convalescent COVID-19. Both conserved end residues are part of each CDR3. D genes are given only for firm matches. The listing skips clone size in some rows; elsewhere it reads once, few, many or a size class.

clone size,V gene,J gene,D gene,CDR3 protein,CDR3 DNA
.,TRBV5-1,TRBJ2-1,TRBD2,CASSPESGRLTNEQFF,TGCGCCAGCAGCCCGGAGAGCGGGAGGCTCACCAATGAGCAGTTCTTC
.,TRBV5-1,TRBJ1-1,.,CASSLQEPGTEAFF,TGCGCCAGCAGCTTACAGGAACCCGGGACTGAAGCTTTCTTT
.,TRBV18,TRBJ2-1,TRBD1,CASSPPVGGQGTYNEQFF,TGTGCCAGCTCACCCCCGGTTGGGGGACAGGGTACCTACAATGAGCAGTTCTTC
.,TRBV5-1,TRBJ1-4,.,CASSLELGLGEKLFF,TGCGCCAGCAGCTTGGAATTGGGGCTTGGTGAAAAACTGTTTTTT
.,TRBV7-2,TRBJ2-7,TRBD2,CASSLASGRWDEQYF,TGTGCCAGCAGCTTAGCTAGCGGGAGGTGGGACGAGCAGTACTTC
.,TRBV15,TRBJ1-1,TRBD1,CATSRGDRTNTEAFF,TGTGCCACCAGCAGAGGGGACAGGACTAACACTGAAGCTTTCTTT
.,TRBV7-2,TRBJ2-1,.,CASSHPGLVGNEQFF,TGTGCCAGCAGCCATCCGGGACTTGTGGGGAATGAGCAGTTCTTC
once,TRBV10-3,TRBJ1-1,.,CAISEAATEAFF,TGTGCCATCAGTGAGGCGGCTACAGAAGCTTTCTTT
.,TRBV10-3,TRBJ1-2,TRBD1,CAIGTGVSGYTF,TGTGCCATCGGGACAGGGGTTTCTGGCTACACCTTC
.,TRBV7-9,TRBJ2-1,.,CASSLAREGKGFF,TGTGCCAGCAGCTTAGCGCGTGAGGGAAAGGGGTTCTTC
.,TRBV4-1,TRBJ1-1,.,CASSQSSRSRTEAFF,TGCGCCAGCAGCCAATCCTCCCGGTCGCGCACTGAAGCTTTCTTT
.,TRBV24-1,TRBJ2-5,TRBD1,CATTPGDRETQYF,TGTGCCACCACCCCGGGGGACAGGGAGACCCAGTACTTC
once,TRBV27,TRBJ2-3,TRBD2,CASSLLAGVPDTQYF,TGTGCCAGCAGTCTACTAGCGGGGGTCCCAGATACGCAGTATTTT
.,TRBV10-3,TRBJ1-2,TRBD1,CAIGDHAGQDYGYTF,TGTGCCATCGGGGACCACGCGGGACAGGACTATGGCTACACCTTC
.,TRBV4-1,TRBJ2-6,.,CASSGGAAGANVLTF,TGCGCCAGCAGCGGGGGGGCTGCTGGGGCCAACGTCCTGACTTTC
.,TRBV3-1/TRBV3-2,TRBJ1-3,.,CASSRRERSGNTIYF,TGTGCCAGCAGCCGGCGGGAGCGTTCTGGAAACACCATATATTTT
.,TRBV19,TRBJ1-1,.,CASSIGGLNTEAFF,TGTGCCAGTAGTATCGGGGGTTTGAACACTGAAGCTTTCTTT
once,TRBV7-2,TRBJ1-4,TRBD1,CASSSQGATNEKLFF,TGTGCCAGCAGCTCGCAGGGGGCAACTAATGAAAAACTGTTTTTT
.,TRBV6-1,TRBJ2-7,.,CASSVQPGPYEQYF,TGTGCCAGCAGTGTACAGCCCGGTCCCTACGAGCAGTACTTC
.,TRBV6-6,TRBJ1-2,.,CASRIGGGDPTF,TGTGCCAGCAGGATCGGGGGGGGAGATCCCACCTTC
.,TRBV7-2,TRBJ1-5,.,CASSFRFHSNQPQHF,TGTGCCAGCAGCTTCCGGTTCCATAGCAATCAGCCCCAGCATTTT
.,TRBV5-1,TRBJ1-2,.,CASSLSGQEVYGYTF,TGCGCCAGCAGCTTGAGTGGGCAGGAGGTCTATGGCTACACCTTC
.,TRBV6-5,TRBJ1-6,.,CASMGGVTLHF,TGTGCCAGCATGGGGGGGGTCACCCTCCACTTT
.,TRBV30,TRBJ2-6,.,CAWSLDINLSGANVLTF,TGTGCCTGGAGTTTGGACATTAACCTCTCTGGGGCCAACGTCCTGACTTTC
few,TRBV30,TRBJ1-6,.,CAYGTLGPLHF,TGTGCTTACGGGACACTCGGTCCCCTCCACTTT
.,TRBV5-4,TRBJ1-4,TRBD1,CASSRRPGQHNEKLFF,TGTGCCAGCAGCCGTAGACCGGGACAGCATAATGAAAAACTGTTTTTT
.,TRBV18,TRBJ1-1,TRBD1,CASSEVAGGGTEAFF,TGTGCCAGCTCAGAGGTGGCAGGGGGCGGCACTGAAGCTTTCTTT
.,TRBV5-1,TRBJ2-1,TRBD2,CASSIAGGRAYNEQFF,TGCGCCAGCAGCATAGCAGGCGGGAGGGCCTACAATGAGCAGTTCTTC
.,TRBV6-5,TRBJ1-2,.,CASSYSLENYGYTF,TGTGCCAGCAGTTACTCCCTCGAGAACTATGGCTACACCTTC
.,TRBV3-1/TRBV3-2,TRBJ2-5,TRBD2,CASSHTLLAGSETQYF,TGTGCCAGCAGCCACACCCTACTAGCGGGGAGTGAGACCCAGTACTTC
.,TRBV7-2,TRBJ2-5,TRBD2,CASSPRGAGNQETQYF,TGTGCCAGCAGCCCGCGGGGAGCGGGGAACCAAGAGACCCAGTACTTC
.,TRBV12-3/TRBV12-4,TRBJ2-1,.,CASRYRENEQFF,TGTGCCAGCAGATACAGGGAAAATGAGCAGTTCTTC
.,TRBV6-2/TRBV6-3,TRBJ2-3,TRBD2,CASSYNRLAGVPSDTQYF,TGTGCCAGCAGTTACAATCGACTAGCGGGGGTGCCCTCAGATACGCAGTATTTT
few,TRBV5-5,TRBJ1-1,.,CASSLDPTRGAFF,TGTGCCAGCAGCCTGGACCCCACTAGGGGGGCTTTCTTT
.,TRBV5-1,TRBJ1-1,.,CASSLDPLNTEAFF,TGCGCCAGCAGCTTGGATCCCCTAAACACTGAAGCTTTCTTT
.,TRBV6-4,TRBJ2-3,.,CASRGPGADTQYF,TGTGCCAGCAGGGGCCCAGGGGCAGATACGCAGTATTTT
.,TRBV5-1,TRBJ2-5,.,CASSAGQKETQYF,TGCGCCAGCAGCGCGGGACAGAAAGAGACCCAGTACTTC
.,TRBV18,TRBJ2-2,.,CASSYKGVNTGELFF,TGTGCCAGCTCATATAAAGGGGTGAACACCGGGGAGCTGTTTTTT
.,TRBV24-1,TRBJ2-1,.,CATSDDSGTPNEQFF,TGTGCCACCAGTGATGACTCCGGGACTCCGAATGAGCAGTTCTTC
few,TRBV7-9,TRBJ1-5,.,CASSPGNQPQHF,TGTGCCAGCAGCCCCGGGAATCAGCCCCAGCATTTT
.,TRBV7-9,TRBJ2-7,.,CASSREISEQYF,TGTGCCAGCAGCCGGGAGATTTCCGAGCAGTACTTC